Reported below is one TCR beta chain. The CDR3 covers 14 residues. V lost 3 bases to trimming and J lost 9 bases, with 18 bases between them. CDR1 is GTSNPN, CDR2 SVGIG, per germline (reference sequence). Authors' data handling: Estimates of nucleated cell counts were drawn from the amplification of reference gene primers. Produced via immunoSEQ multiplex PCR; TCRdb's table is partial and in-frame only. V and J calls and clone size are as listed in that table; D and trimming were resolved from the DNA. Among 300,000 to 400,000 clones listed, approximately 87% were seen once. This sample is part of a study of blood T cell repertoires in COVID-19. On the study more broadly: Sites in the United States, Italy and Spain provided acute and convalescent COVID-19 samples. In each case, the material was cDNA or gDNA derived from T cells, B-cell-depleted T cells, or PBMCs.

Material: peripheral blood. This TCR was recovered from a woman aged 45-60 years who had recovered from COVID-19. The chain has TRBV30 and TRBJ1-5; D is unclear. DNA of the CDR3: TGTGCCTGGAGGCAGGACTCCGCCTCAGGGCCCCAGCATTTT. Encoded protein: CAWRQDSASGPQHF.